The 4 T cell receptor beta chains listed next were all sequenced from one sample in a study of sequential checkpoint blockade in melanoma. Sequencing was performed with immunoSEQ multiplex PCR; in TCRdb, only in-frame clones are kept and a portion is missing. Among around 30,000 clones listed, under 90% were seen once. Treatment defined: randomized to nivolumab then ipilimumab (arm A) or the reverse (arm B). The sequences come from CD8+ T cells sorted from blood (inferred from file names), collected from a patient given nivolumab and ipilimumab in sequence. The receptors derive from a human donor with melanoma.

The chain links TRBV27 to TRBJ2-1; 14 bases align to TRBD2. Germline V CDR1 and CDR2: MNHEY, SMNVEV (reference sequence). The trim removed 6 bases at V and 3 bases at J, leaving 7 bases unmatched. The CDR3 consists of 17 residues. The CDR3 reads CASSPLGTSGGYNEQFF. As DNA, the CDR3 is TGTGCCAGCAGCCCGCTCGGGACTAGCGGGGGCTACAATGAGCAGTTCTTC.

The gene calls are TRBV30 and TRBJ1-1; 7 positions agree with TRBD1. Germline CDR1 reads GTSNPN; CDR2 reads SVGIG (reference sequence). CDR3 length: 17 residues. V lost 2 bases and J lost 0; bases outside the gene matches: 12. CDR3 loop: CAWSYRGRPDMNTEAFF. CDR3 nucleotides: TGTGCCTGGAGTTACAGGGGCCGTCCCGACATGAACACTGAAGCTTTCTTT.

The chain is built from TRBV28 and TRBJ1-5; the match to TRBD1 covers 7 bases. With V trimmed by 4 bases and J by 0 bases, 15 bases remained unmatched. CDR1 and CDR2 from the germline V gene are MDHEN and SYDVKM. This CDR3 spans 19 amino acids. CDR3 in amino acids: CASSSERDSVEYSNQPQHF. The DNA of the CDR3 is TGTGCCAGCAGTTCGGAAAGGGACAGCGTGGAATATAGCAATCAGCCCCAGCATTTT.

This sequence joins TRBV7-7 and TRBJ2-2; 11 bases are shared with TRBD2. The V and J ends lost 3 bases and 4 bases, in that order; junction bases with no gene match: 4. The CDR3 has 16 residues. Germline V gene lookup returns CDR1 SSHAT and CDR2 FNYEAQ (reference sequence). The CDR3 loop reads CASSFASGRFTGELFF. CDR3 coding DNA: TGTGCCAGCAGCTTTGCTAGCGGGAGGTTCACCGGGGAGCTGTTTTTT.